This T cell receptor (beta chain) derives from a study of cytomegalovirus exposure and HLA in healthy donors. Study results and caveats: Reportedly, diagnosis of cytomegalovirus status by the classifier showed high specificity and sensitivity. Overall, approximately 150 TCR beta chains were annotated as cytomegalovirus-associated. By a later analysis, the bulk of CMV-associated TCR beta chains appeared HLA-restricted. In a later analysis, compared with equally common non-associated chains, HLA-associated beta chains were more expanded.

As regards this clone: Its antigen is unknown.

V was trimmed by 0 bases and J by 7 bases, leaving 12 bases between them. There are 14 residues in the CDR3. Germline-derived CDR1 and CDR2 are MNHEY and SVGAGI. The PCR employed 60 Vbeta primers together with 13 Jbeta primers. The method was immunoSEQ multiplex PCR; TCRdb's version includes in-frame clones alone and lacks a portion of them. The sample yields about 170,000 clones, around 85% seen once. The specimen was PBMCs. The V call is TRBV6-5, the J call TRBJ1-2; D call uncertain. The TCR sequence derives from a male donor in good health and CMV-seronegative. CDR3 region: CASSYSNRGSGYTF. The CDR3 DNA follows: TGTGCCAGCAGTTACTCGAACCGGGGTTCTGGCTACACCTTC.